This is a list of T cell receptor beta chains from one sample in a study of blood T cell repertoires in COVID-19. Assay: immunoSEQ multiplex PCR; the TCRdb copy retains only in-frame clones and omits some. This table has fewer than 300,000 clones, about four fifths appearing once. The sample comprised peripheral blood. The receptors derive from a woman younger than 30 with acute or convalescent COVID-19. Each CDR3 is given with its conserved first and last residue. Each record gives: J gene, V gene, clone size, CDR3 protein. Some rows mark clone size as missing; the rest say once, few, many or name a class of expanded clone.

j_gene: TRBJ1-5
v_gene: TRBV12-5
abundance: .
CDR3aa: CASELHSNQPQHF

j_gene: TRBJ2-7
v_gene: TRBV2
abundance: .
CDR3aa: CASSDRPTGGSLYEQYF

j_gene: TRBJ2-7
v_gene: TRBV30
abundance: .
CDR3aa: CAWNLPGQGTYEQYF

j_gene: TRBJ1-1
v_gene: TRBV11-2
abundance: .
CDR3aa: CASSQGVVSGLNTEAFF

j_gene: TRBJ2-7
v_gene: TRBV27
abundance: .
CDR3aa: CASSTQVGPYEQYF

j_gene: TRBJ1-2
v_gene: TRBV7-8
abundance: once
CDR3aa: CASSLLQGLNYGYTF

j_gene: TRBJ2-7
v_gene: TRBV5-4
abundance: .
CDR3aa: CASSSQPPYEQYF

j_gene: TRBJ2-7
v_gene: TRBV6-2/TRBV6-3
abundance: once
CDR3aa: CASSPGRGESF

j_gene: TRBJ1-1
v_gene: TRBV5-1
abundance: few
CDR3aa: CASRLLDLNTEAFF

j_gene: TRBJ2-7
v_gene: TRBV19
abundance: .
CDR3aa: CASSMAGPHEQYF

j_gene: TRBJ2-1
v_gene: TRBV12-3/TRBV12-4
abundance: .
CDR3aa: CASSLTSGWQFF

j_gene: TRBJ2-1
v_gene: TRBV10-1
abundance: once
CDR3aa: CASSEEREGHNEQFF

j_gene: TRBJ1-5
v_gene: TRBV30
abundance: .
CDR3aa: CAWGGQGFIQPQHF

j_gene: TRBJ2-2
v_gene: TRBV19
abundance: .
CDR3aa: CASSIGLADFSGELFF

j_gene: TRBJ2-7
v_gene: TRBV7-9
abundance: .
CDR3aa: CATTYLRGDLAYEQYF

j_gene: TRBJ2-2
v_gene: TRBV24-1
abundance: once
CDR3aa: CATSDLFRGGTGELFF

j_gene: TRBJ1-4
v_gene: TRBV7-8
abundance: .
CDR3aa: CASSLAGGLREKLFF

j_gene: TRBJ2-7
v_gene: TRBV7-9
abundance: .
CDR3aa: CASSPQGHEQYF

j_gene: TRBJ1-1
v_gene: TRBV29-1
abundance: .
CDR3aa: CSVVRGNTEAFF

j_gene: TRBJ2-7
v_gene: TRBV14
abundance: .
CDR3aa: CASSPQGAHEQYF

j_gene: TRBJ2-1
v_gene: TRBV10-2
abundance: .
CDR3aa: CASTPGWGDEQFF

j_gene: TRBJ2-4
v_gene: TRBV18
abundance: .
CDR3aa: CASSPQKGGSQNIQYF

j_gene: TRBJ2-3
v_gene: TRBV30
abundance: .
CDR3aa: CAWQQERVTDTQYF

j_gene: TRBJ1-4
v_gene: TRBV7-2
abundance: once
CDR3aa: CASSESGTATNEKLFF

j_gene: TRBJ1-1
v_gene: TRBV5-4
abundance: .
CDR3aa: CASSLGGQGGTEAFF

j_gene: TRBJ2-5
v_gene: TRBV7-2
abundance: .
CDR3aa: CASSLAGGGETQYF

j_gene: TRBJ2-7
v_gene: TRBV27
abundance: once
CDR3aa: CASSLSRTGRLYEQYF

j_gene: TRBJ2-2
v_gene: TRBV7-2
abundance: .
CDR3aa: CASSFGQGRTGELFF

j_gene: TRBJ1-1
v_gene: TRBV27
abundance: .
CDR3aa: CASSPSGGPGAFF

j_gene: TRBJ2-1
v_gene: TRBV4-3
abundance: .
CDR3aa: CASSQALAGEQFF

j_gene: TRBJ2-7
v_gene: TRBV6-5
abundance: few
CDR3aa: CASSYRGSSTSYEQYF

j_gene: TRBJ2-7
v_gene: TRBV2
abundance: .
CDR3aa: CAIEAGGYEQYF

j_gene: TRBJ2-7
v_gene: TRBV5-6
abundance: .
CDR3aa: CASNFGQGWEQYF

j_gene: TRBJ1-1
v_gene: TRBV12-3/TRBV12-4
abundance: .
CDR3aa: CASSREAEAFF

j_gene: TRBJ2-1
v_gene: TRBV6-5
abundance: .
CDR3aa: CASSSTGGADNEQFF

j_gene: TRBJ2-7
v_gene: TRBV11-3
abundance: few
CDR3aa: CASSLGAVPTYEQYF

j_gene: TRBJ2-7
v_gene: TRBV15
abundance: .
CDR3aa: CATSWFSSSYEQYF

j_gene: TRBJ2-1
v_gene: TRBV27
abundance: few
CDR3aa: CASSLVSGRAYNEQFF

j_gene: TRBJ1-4
v_gene: TRBV12-3/TRBV12-4
abundance: .
CDR3aa: CASRQGGNEKLFF

j_gene: TRBJ2-3
v_gene: TRBV4-3
abundance: .
CDR3aa: CASSQGWEGAERFTDTQYF

j_gene: TRBJ1-1
v_gene: TRBV7-9
abundance: .
CDR3aa: CASRGPGGEAFF

j_gene: TRBJ2-2
v_gene: TRBV12-3/TRBV12-4
abundance: .
CDR3aa: CASSLGGPGELFF

j_gene: TRBJ1-5
v_gene: TRBV19
abundance: .
CDR3aa: CASSKQGAEQPQHF

j_gene: TRBJ2-1
v_gene: TRBV5-1
abundance: .
CDR3aa: CASSWTLSSYNEQFF

j_gene: TRBJ2-7
v_gene: TRBV4-1
abundance: .
CDR3aa: CASSQEGLAGEQYF

j_gene: TRBJ1-6
v_gene: TRBV6-2/TRBV6-3
abundance: .
CDR3aa: CASSYSGQGWTPLHF

j_gene: TRBJ2-7
v_gene: TRBV6-2/TRBV6-3
abundance: .
CDR3aa: CASTPGVSSYEQYF

j_gene: TRBJ1-2
v_gene: TRBV19
abundance: .
CDR3aa: CASSRNRASNYGYTF

j_gene: TRBJ1-1
v_gene: TRBV5-1
abundance: .
CDR3aa: CASRKPGQGVHTEAFF

j_gene: TRBJ1-5
v_gene: TRBV4-2
abundance: few
CDR3aa: CASSRSGDRLNQPQHF

j_gene: TRBJ2-3
v_gene: TRBV27
abundance: .
CDR3aa: CASAESTRPGLAQIATKYF

j_gene: TRBJ2-5
v_gene: TRBV7-2
abundance: .
CDR3aa: CASSYYRDRGEETQYF

j_gene: TRBJ2-1
v_gene: TRBV7-9
abundance: .
CDR3aa: CASSQAPGSGSRQFF

j_gene: TRBJ2-1
v_gene: TRBV3-1/TRBV3-2
abundance: .
CDR3aa: CASSHQQPGRGSREQFF